The clone carrying this T cell receptor (beta chain) was seen a handful of times. Its antigen remains unidentified. The data were obtained in a study of blood T cells in healthy people across ages. Study conclusions and caveats: PBMCs left unsorted prevented a conclusive naive versus antigen-experienced comparison.

Through a sample-barcoded 5' primer and a J-beta primer mix, a second PCR was run for roughly 6 to 11 cycles. A template-switch adaptor containing 12 random nucleotides labeled each cDNA molecule. TCRdb analysed the 5' RACE reads with MiXCR anew, one entry per CDR3 protein. The repertoire consists of 600,000 to 1,000,000 distinct CDR3 sequences, with roughly 64% occurring once and the leading ten covering roughly 22%. The CDR3 is made up of 17 amino acids. V shed 4 bases and J 4 bases; nucleotides not matched to a gene: 13. Germline lookup yields CDR1 SGHVS and CDR2 FNYEAQ. Every sample yielded at least 6.5 million isolated PBMCs. RNA extraction gave at least 6 micrograms of total RNA per sample.

The rearrangement joins TRBV7-6 to TRBJ2-1; 7 bases line up with TRBD2. The TCR originated in a man aged 30 to 39 in good health. Sequenced input: blood. The CDR3 loop is CASSYRGGLTGYNEQFF. In nucleotides, the CDR3 is TGTGCCAGCAGCTATAGGGGAGGGCTTACGGGGTACAATGAGCAGTTCTTC.